These T cell receptor beta chains were read from a single sample in a study of shared clonotypes between healthy human individuals. The method was immunoSEQ multiplex PCR; TCRdb's version includes in-frame clones alone and lacks a portion of them. The table lists about 1 million clones, roughly 75% of them singletons. Input material: memory CD4+ T cells sorted from blood. The receptors derive from a man between 18 and 35 years old in good health. Both conserved end residues are part of each CDR3. The D gene is left open where the match is weak. Not every row has a clone size; where given, it reads once, few, many or a size class.

D gene: NA; J gene: TRBJ1-2; V gene: TRBV16; clone size: few; CDR3 protein: CASSQQGTSGVTF; CDR3 DNA: TGTGCCAGCAGCCAACAGGGGACCTCTGGGGTCACCTTC
D gene: NA; J gene: TRBJ2-3; V gene: TRBV18; clone size: NA; CDR3 protein: CASSPMAADTQYF; CDR3 DNA: TGTGCCAGCTCACCGATGGCGGCAGATACGCAGTATTTT
D gene: TRBD1; J gene: TRBJ2-7; V gene: TRBV10-3; clone size: NA; CDR3 protein: CAIGGTGSSYEQYF; CDR3 DNA: TGTGCCATCGGAGGGACAGGGAGCTCCTACGAGCAGTACTTC
D gene: TRBD1; J gene: TRBJ1-1; V gene: TRBV19; clone size: NA; CDR3 protein: CASSSQGASTEAFF; CDR3 DNA: TGTGCCAGTAGTAGCCAGGGGGCCAGCACTGAAGCTTTCTTT
D gene: NA; J gene: TRBJ2-2; V gene: TRBV9; clone size: NA; CDR3 protein: CASSSQGNTGELFF; CDR3 DNA: TGTGCCAGCTCCTCACAGGGTAACACCGGGGAGCTGTTTTTT
D gene: NA; J gene: TRBJ1-5; V gene: TRBV19; clone size: NA; CDR3 protein: CHHRGARQPQHF; CDR3 DNA: TGTCACCACCGGGGGGCTCGGCAGCCCCAGCATTTT
D gene: NA; J gene: TRBJ2-3; V gene: TRBV2; clone size: NA; CDR3 protein: CASRTHSGTDTQYF; CDR3 DNA: TGTGCCAGCAGGACACATAGCGGCACAGATACGCAGTATTTT
D gene: NA; J gene: TRBJ2-7; V gene: TRBV5-1; clone size: NA; CDR3 protein: CASSLDGTPYYEQYF; CDR3 DNA: TGCGCCAGCAGCTTGGATGGGACACCTTATTACGAGCAGTACTTC
D gene: NA; J gene: TRBJ2-4; V gene: TRBV7-2; clone size: NA; CDR3 protein: CASRLHPAGLAKNIQYF; CDR3 DNA: TGTGCCAGCAGATTACACCCCGCGGGATTAGCCAAAAACATTCAGTACTTC
D gene: NA; J gene: TRBJ2-7; V gene: TRBV30; clone size: few; CDR3 protein: CAWRATEPGQYF; CDR3 DNA: TGTGCCTGGAGGGCTACGGAGCCTGGGCAGTACTTC
D gene: NA; J gene: TRBJ2-7; V gene: TRBV6-5; clone size: NA; CDR3 protein: CASSYGLSYEQYF; CDR3 DNA: TGTGCCAGCAGTTACGGCCTTTCCTACGAGCAGTACTTC
D gene: NA; J gene: TRBJ1-6; V gene: TRBV27; clone size: NA; CDR3 protein: CASRHNRQAYNSPLHF; CDR3 DNA: TGTGCCAGCAGGCACAATCGACAGGCGTATAATTCACCCCTCCACTTT
D gene: TRBD1; J gene: TRBJ1-3; V gene: TRBV7-6; clone size: once; CDR3 protein: CASSLQGEGNTIYF; CDR3 DNA: TGTGCCAGCAGCTTACAGGGGGAGGGAAACACCATATATTTT
D gene: NA; J gene: TRBJ2-7; V gene: TRBV11-2; clone size: NA; CDR3 protein: CASRPAGQTYEQYF; CDR3 DNA: TGTGCCAGCAGGCCGGCGGGACAGACCTACGAGCAGTACTTC
D gene: TRBD1; J gene: TRBJ1-5; V gene: TRBV6-5; clone size: NA; CDR3 protein: CASSYSRTGGDQPQHF; CDR3 DNA: TGTGCCAGCAGTTACTCTCGGACAGGAGGGGATCAGCCCCAGCATTTT
D gene: TRBD2; J gene: TRBJ2-2; V gene: TRBV27; clone size: NA; CDR3 protein: CASRGRGGTGELFF; CDR3 DNA: TGTGCCAGTAGAGGGAGGGGAGGGACCGGGGAGCTGTTTTTT
D gene: TRBD1; J gene: TRBJ2-7; V gene: TRBV7-2; clone size: NA; CDR3 protein: CASSFYRGSGDEQYF; CDR3 DNA: TGTGCCAGCAGCTTTTACAGGGGTTCAGGCGACGAGCAGTACTTC
D gene: TRBD1; J gene: TRBJ1-2; V gene: TRBV5-6; clone size: NA; CDR3 protein: CASSLVGTGARGYTF; CDR3 DNA: TGTGCCAGCAGCTTGGTGGGGACAGGGGCCAGGGGCTACACCTTC
D gene: NA; J gene: TRBJ2-2; V gene: TRBV7-2; clone size: NA; CDR3 protein: CASSLLNIPNTGELFF; CDR3 DNA: TGTGCCAGCAGCTTATTAAACATTCCGAACACCGGGGAGCTGTTTTTT
D gene: TRBD1; J gene: TRBJ2-2; V gene: TRBV4-1; clone size: few; CDR3 protein: CASSQRTGTGELFF; CDR3 DNA: TGCGCCAGCAGCCAACGGACAGGGACCGGGGAGCTGTTTTTT
D gene: NA; J gene: TRBJ1-4; V gene: TRBV4-3; clone size: few; CDR3 protein: CASSQESGLSTANEKLFF; CDR3 DNA: TGCGCCAGCAGCCAAGAATCCGGGCTGAGTACGGCTAATGAAAAACTGTTTTTT
D gene: TRBD1; J gene: TRBJ1-3; V gene: TRBV7-9; clone size: NA; CDR3 protein: CASSQDRGVLGSGNTIYF; CDR3 DNA: TGTGCCAGCAGCCAAGACAGGGGGGTCCTTGGCTCTGGAAACACCATATATTTT